This T cell receptor (beta chain) was captured by sequencing in a study of blood T cell repertoires in COVID-19. Across the whole study: Sites in the United States, Italy and Spain provided acute and convalescent COVID-19 samples.

The CDR3 is made up of 15 amino acids. V lost 1 base and J lost 8; bases outside the gene matches: 5. Germline assignment: CDR1 SEHNR and CDR2 FQNEAQ (reference sequence). Method: immunoSEQ multiplex PCR; TCRdb's copy keeps in-frame clones and lacks some. This table holds just under 80,000 clones, around 90% found once. This clone was seen a handful of times. The specimen was peripheral blood. The TCR originated in a human donor in a cohort sampled during active COVID-19. This chain joins TRBV7-9 and TRBJ2-1; TRBD2 agrees at 10 bases. The CDR3 reads CASSLGLAGVDEQFF. The CDR3 DNA sequence: TGTGCCAGCAGCTTAGGGCTAGCGGGAGTCGATGAGCAGTTCTTC. Supplemented by reference TRBV7-9 and TRBJ2-1, the full variable domain reads DTGVSQNPRHKITKRGQNVTFRCDPISEHNRLYWYRQTLGQGPEFLTYFQNEAQLEKSRLLSDRFSAERPKGSFSTLEIQRTEQGDSAMYLCASSLGLAGVDEQFFGPGTRLTVL.